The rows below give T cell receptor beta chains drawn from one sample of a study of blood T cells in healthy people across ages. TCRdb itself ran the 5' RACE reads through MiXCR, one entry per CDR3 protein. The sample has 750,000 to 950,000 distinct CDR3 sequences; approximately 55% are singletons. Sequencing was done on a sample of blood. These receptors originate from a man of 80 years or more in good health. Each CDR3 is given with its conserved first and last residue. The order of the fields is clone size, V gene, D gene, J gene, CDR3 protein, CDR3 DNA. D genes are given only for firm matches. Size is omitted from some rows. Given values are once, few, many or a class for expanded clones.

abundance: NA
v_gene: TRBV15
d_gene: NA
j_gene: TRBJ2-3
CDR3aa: CATSRRADTQYF
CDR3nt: TGTGCCACCAGCAGACGGGCGGATACGCAGTATTTT

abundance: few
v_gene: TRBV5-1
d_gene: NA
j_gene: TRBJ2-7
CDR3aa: CASSFVQGGSYEQYF
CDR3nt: TGCGCCAGCAGCTTTGTTCAGGGGGGGTCCTACGAGCAGTACTTC

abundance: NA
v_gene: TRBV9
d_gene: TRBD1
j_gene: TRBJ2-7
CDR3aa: CASSLKVGQGHNEQYF
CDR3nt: TGCGCCAGCAGCCTCAAGGTGGGACAGGGCCACAATGAGCAGTACTTC

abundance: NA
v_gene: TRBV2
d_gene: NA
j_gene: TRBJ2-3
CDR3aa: CTSMGTLGGYAYF
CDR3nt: TGTACCAGCATGGGAACCCTAGGAGGATACGCGTATTTT

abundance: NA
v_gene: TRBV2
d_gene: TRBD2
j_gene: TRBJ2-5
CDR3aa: CASLVGGLGGEQYF
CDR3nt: TGTGCCAGCTTGGTGGGAGGGCTTGGAGGAGAGCAGTACTTC

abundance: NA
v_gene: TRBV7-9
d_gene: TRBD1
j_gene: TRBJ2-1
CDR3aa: CASSFIGTGFDEQFF
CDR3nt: TGTGCCAGCAGCTTCATTGGGACAGGGTTCGATGAGCAGTTCTTC

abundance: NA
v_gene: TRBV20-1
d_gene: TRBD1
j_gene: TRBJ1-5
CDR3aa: CSARTGGRPQHF
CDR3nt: TGCAGTGCGAGGACAGGGGGTAGGCCCCAGCATTTT

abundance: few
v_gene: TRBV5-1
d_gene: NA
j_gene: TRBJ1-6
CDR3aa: CASRREPLQNSPLHF
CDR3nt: TGCGCCAGCAGACGGGAGCCCCTGCAGAATTCACCCCTCCACTTT

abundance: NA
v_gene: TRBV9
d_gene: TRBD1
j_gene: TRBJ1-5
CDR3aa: CASSAQGDNQPQHF
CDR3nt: TGTGCCAGCAGCGCACAGGGGGACAATCAGCCCCAGCATTTT

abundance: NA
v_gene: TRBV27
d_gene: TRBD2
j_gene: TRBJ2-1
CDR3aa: CATYPIAGGGNEQFF
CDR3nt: TGTGCCACCTACCCCATAGCGGGGGGGGGCAATGAGCAGTTCTTC

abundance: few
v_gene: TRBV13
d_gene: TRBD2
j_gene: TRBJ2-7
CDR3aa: CASSWTSGTKAYEQYF
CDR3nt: TGTGCCAGCAGCTGGACTAGCGGGACCAAGGCCTACGAGCAGTACTTC

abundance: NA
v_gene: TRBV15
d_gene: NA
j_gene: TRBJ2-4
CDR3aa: CTTSTPKEGIQYF
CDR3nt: TGTACCACCAGCACCCCTAAGGAGGGCATTCAGTACTTC

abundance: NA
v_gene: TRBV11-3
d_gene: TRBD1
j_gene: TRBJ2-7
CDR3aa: CASSSTGTGTYNEQYF
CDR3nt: TGTGCCAGCAGCTCCACCGGGACAGGGACCTACAATGAGCAGTACTTC

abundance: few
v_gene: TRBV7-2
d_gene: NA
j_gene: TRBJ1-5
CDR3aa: CASSPGDVGNQPQHF
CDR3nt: TGTGCCAGCAGCCCGGGGGATGTCGGCAATCAGCCCCAGCATTTT

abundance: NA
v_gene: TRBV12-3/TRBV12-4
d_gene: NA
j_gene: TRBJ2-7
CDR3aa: CASSSTGRLYEQYF
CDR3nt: TGTGCCAGCAGTTCGACAGGGAGGTTGTACGAGCAGTACTTC

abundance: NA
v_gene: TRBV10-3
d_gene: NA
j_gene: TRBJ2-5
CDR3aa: CAISEPSETQYF
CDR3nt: TGTGCCATCAGTGAGCCTAGCGAGACCCAGTACTTC

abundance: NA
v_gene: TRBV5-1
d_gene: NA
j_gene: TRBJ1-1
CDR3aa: CASSLVAVNSGAFF
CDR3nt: TGCGCCAGCAGCTTGGTAGCGGTTAATTCAGGAGCTTTCTTT

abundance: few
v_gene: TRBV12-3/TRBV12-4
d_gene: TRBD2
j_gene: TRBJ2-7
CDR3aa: CASTLGTSGTYEQYF
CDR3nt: TGTGCCAGCACCTTGGGGACTAGCGGAACCTACGAGCAGTACTTC

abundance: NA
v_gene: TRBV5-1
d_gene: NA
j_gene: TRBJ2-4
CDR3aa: CASSWNYDREQYF
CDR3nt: TGCGCCAGCAGCTGGAACTACGACCGAGAGCAGTACTTC